This T cell receptor beta chain was profiled in a study of blood T cell repertoires in COVID-19. Germline values: CDR1 SGHAT, CDR2 FQNNGV. This CDR3 has 19 residues. V lost 2 bases, J lost 4 bases, and 10 bases stayed unmatched. Only in-frame clones appear in the TCRdb table, and some are missing; sequencing was by immunoSEQ multiplex PCR. This sample has some 210,000 clones, with 84% found just once. This chain uses TRBV11-2 with TRBJ2-1; 14 bases map to TRBD2. The TCR was taken from a woman between 65 and 79 years old with active or convalescent COVID-19. Source material: peripheral blood. The CDR3 DNA reads as TGTGCCAGCAGCTTAACCGGGACTAGCGGGAGCCTCCCTTACAATGAGCAGTTCTTC. The encoded protein is CASSLTGTSGSLPYNEQFF. Filled out from reference TRBV11-2 and TRBJ2-1, the complete variable domain reads EAGVAQSPRYKIIEKRQSVAFWCNPISGHATLYWYQQILGQGPKLLIQFQNNGVVDDSQLPKDRFSAERLKGVDSTLKIQPAKLEDSAVYLCASSLTGTSGSLPYNEQFFGPGTRLTVL.